This record concerns one T cell receptor (beta chain) sequence. Its antigen is not known. In germline, CDR1 is WSHSY, CDR2 SAAADI. Trimming took off 0 bases at V and 5 bases at J, with 10 bases between the two ends. This CDR3 has 14 residues. The study amplified TCR beta CDR3 regions using RNA transcripts. HTBI primers served in a first-round RT-PCR, which a second-round multiplex PCR followed. TCRdb reanalysed the multiplex PCR reads using MiXCR and keeps one entry per CDR3 protein. The sample holds roughly 700,000 distinct CDR3 sequences, roughly 40% seen once. The source of the sample is a study of Graves' ophthalmopathy and Graves' hyperthyroidism. Reliance was placed on clinical symptoms, serum thyroxine, TRAb, thyroid ultrasound and orbital computed tomography for diagnosis. Study-wide findings and caveats: Detected in blood as well were most expanded thyroid clonotypes with frequency above 0.001.

The gene calls are TRBV10-2 and TRBJ2-5, with D tentatively TRBD2 (6 bases). Sequenced material: peripheral blood. The clonotype was recovered from an adult man with Graves' ophthalmopathy. The CDR3 loop is CASSESGGDETQYF. CDR3 DNA: TGCGCCAGCAGTGAGTCAGGCGGGGACGAGACCCAGTACTTC.